This T cell receptor beta chain was sequenced in a study of shared clonotypes between healthy human individuals. Study background: Every donor yielded three CD4 naive, three CD4 memory, two CD8 naive and one CD8 memory plate. Overall study results and limits: Collection of samples was limited to blood; tissue repertoires likely differ.

Of note for this clone: The antigen is not known.

Trimming removed 6 bases from V and 4 bases from J; junction bases left unmatched: 8. CDR1 and CDR2 from the germline V gene are SNHLY and FYNNEI. The CDR3 length is 15 residues. Source study methods: In the immunoSEQ data, sequences were junction-only and lacked quality scores, so filtering differed. The protocol was immunoSEQ multiplex PCR, while the TCRdb copy is restricted to in-frame clones and leaves out a portion. That table supplies the V and J calls and clone size; D and trimming were determined from the DNA. The sample has under 2,500,000 clones, roughly 95% seen once. The V call is TRBV2, the J call TRBJ1-5; 8 nucleotides line up with TRBD1. The sequenced sample was naive CD4+ T cells sorted from blood. Subset given: CD45RA+ positively selected. This TCR was recovered from a man between 18 and 35 years old in good health. The CDR3, as DNA: TGTGCCAGCAGGGGGACAGGCCTCCTAAATCAGCCCCAGCATTTT. Residues: CASRGTGLLNQPQHF.